The rows below give T cell receptor beta chains drawn from one sample of a study of blood T cell repertoires in COVID-19. Repertoires were generated with immunoSEQ multiplex PCR, while TCRdb's copy carries only in-frame clones and drops some. The sample lists approximately 50,000 clones; approximately 89% were seen once. Sequencing input: peripheral blood. The receptors derive from a man of 80 years or more with active or convalescent COVID-19. Both conserved end residues are part of each CDR3. Fields, in order: clone size, J gene, V gene, D gene, CDR3 DNA, CDR3 protein. D genes are given only for firm matches. Clone size, where shown, is once, few, many, or a class for clones that have expanded.

size: few; J: TRBJ1-2; V: TRBV6-6; D: -; DNA: TGTGCCAGCAGTTTCGGACAGTATAACTATGGCTACACCTTC; CDR3: CASSFGQYNYGYTF
size: -; J: TRBJ1-5; V: TRBV28; D: TRBD1; DNA: TGTGCCAGCAGTGCGACGGGACAGGGTTTTCCCCAGCATTTT; CDR3: CASSATGQGFPQHF
size: -; J: TRBJ1-2; V: TRBV3-1/TRBV3-2; D: -; DNA: TGTGCCAGCAGCGCCACGGAGCAGGGCTCTGGCTACACCTTC; CDR3: CASSATEQGSGYTF
size: -; J: TRBJ1-5; V: TRBV4-1; D: -; DNA: TGCGCCAGCAGTCTAACAAATCTCCGATTGGGACAAGTAAACCAGCCCCAGCATTTT; CDR3: CASSLTNLRLGQVNQPQHF
size: -; J: TRBJ2-5; V: TRBV7-8; D: TRBD1; DNA: TGTGCCAGCAGCTTGAGACAGGGGGCGGAGACCCAGTACTTC; CDR3: CASSLRQGAETQYF
size: -; J: TRBJ2-7; V: TRBV27; D: TRBD1; DNA: TGTGCCAGCAGTCCCGGGACAGGTCATAGCTCCTACGAGCAGTACTTC; CDR3: CASSPGTGHSSYEQYF
size: -; J: TRBJ1-6; V: TRBV11-3; D: -; DNA: TGTGCCAGCAGCTTCCTAAATGCTTGCAGGTCACCCCTCCACTTT; CDR3: CASSFLNACRSPLHF
size: -; J: TRBJ2-1; V: TRBV4-2; D: TRBD2; DNA: TGTGCCAGCAGCCAAGCCTCCCCCGGTTGGACTAGCGGATACAATGAGCAGTTCTTC; CDR3: CASSQASPGWTSGYNEQFF
size: -; J: TRBJ1-5; V: TRBV19; D: TRBD1; DNA: TGTGCCAGTAGCCGGGACAGGGGCCCGAAGAACAATCAGCCCCAGCATTTT; CDR3: CASSRDRGPKNNQPQHF
size: once; J: TRBJ1-2; V: TRBV7-9; D: -; DNA: TGTGCCAGCAGCTTAACTGTCGCTAACTATGGCTACACCTTC; CDR3: CASSLTVANYGYTF
size: -; J: TRBJ1-3; V: TRBV9; D: -; DNA: TGTGCCAGCAGCGCTTCAACATTCTCTGGAAACACCATATATTTT; CDR3: CASSASTFSGNTIYF
size: -; J: TRBJ1-1; V: TRBV30; D: -; DNA: TGTGCCTGGAGTAATAGTAACACTGAAGCTTTCTTT; CDR3: CAWSNSNTEAFF
size: -; J: TRBJ2-3; V: TRBV30; D: -; DNA: TGTGCCTGGAGTGCAGGGCGAGATACGCAGTATTTT; CDR3: CAWSAGRDTQYF
size: -; J: TRBJ1-5; V: TRBV28; D: -; DNA: TGTGCCAGCACTTGGGGAGACACAGGGAATTTGCAGCCCCAGCATTTT; CDR3: CASTWGDTGNLQPQHF
size: -; J: TRBJ2-3; V: TRBV11-3; D: -; DNA: TGTGCCAGCAGCTTAGGCAGGGGTGCCGATACGCAGTATTTT; CDR3: CASSLGRGADTQYF
size: -; J: TRBJ2-4; V: TRBV19; D: -; DNA: TGTGCCAGTACCCTGGGCCCGGCTAGCGCCAAAGCCAAAAACATTCAGTACTTC; CDR3: CASTLGPASAKAKNIQYF
size: -; J: TRBJ2-7; V: TRBV6-2/TRBV6-3; D: -; DNA: TGTGCCAGCAGTACCCGAGAACAGGAATACGAGCAGTACTTC; CDR3: CASSTREQEYEQYF
size: -; J: TRBJ2-3; V: TRBV9; D: -; DNA: TGTGCCAGCAGCGTAGGTCCCCTTTTGCGGGGGCACACAGATACGCAGTATTTT; CDR3: CASSVGPLLRGHTDTQYF
size: once; J: TRBJ2-7; V: TRBV7-9; D: TRBD1; DNA: TGTGCCAGCAGCGCCCCGGGACAGGCTTTCAACGAGCAGTACTTC; CDR3: CASSAPGQAFNEQYF
size: once; J: TRBJ2-5; V: TRBV30; D: TRBD2; DNA: TGTGCCTGGAGCCTGCCTTTCGGGGGGCAAGAGACCCAGTACTTC; CDR3: CAWSLPFGGQETQYF
size: -; J: TRBJ1-1; V: TRBV3-1/TRBV3-2; D: -; DNA: TGTGCCAGCAGCCACACTACAGGGGAAGCTTTCTTT; CDR3: CASSHTTGEAFF
size: -; J: TRBJ2-1; V: TRBV5-1; D: TRBD2; DNA: TGCGCCAGCAGCCTCAGACTAGCGGGGGAGGGGCAGTTCTTC; CDR3: CASSLRLAGEGQFF
size: -; J: TRBJ1-2; V: TRBV27; D: TRBD1; DNA: TGTGCCAGCAGTTTATCAGGGACAGGGAACGCCTATGGCTACACCTTC; CDR3: CASSLSGTGNAYGYTF
size: -; J: TRBJ1-1; V: TRBV15; D: -; DNA: TGTGCCACCAGCAGAGTAGCAGCGCCGAACACTGAAGCTTTCTTT; CDR3: CATSRVAAPNTEAFF
size: -; J: TRBJ2-7; V: TRBV21-1; D: -; DNA: TGTGCCAGCAGCAAAGGAAGGGACAGGGGGCAATCCTACGAGCAGTACTTC; CDR3: CASSKGRDRGQSYEQYF
size: -; J: TRBJ2-1; V: TRBV24-1; D: TRBD2; DNA: TGTGCCACCAGTGATTGGACTAGCGGGGGCCCCAGGAATGAGCAGTTCTTC; CDR3: CATSDWTSGGPRNEQFF
size: -; J: TRBJ2-1; V: TRBV27; D: TRBD2; DNA: TGTGCCAGCAGTTTGGCGGGGGGGGGTCCTGAGCAGTTCTTC; CDR3: CASSLAGGGPEQFF
size: -; J: TRBJ2-1; V: TRBV6-4; D: TRBD1; DNA: TGTGCCAGCAGTCGGGACAGCTTCCGCTCCTACAATGAGCAGTTCTTC; CDR3: CASSRDSFRSYNEQFF
size: -; J: TRBJ2-1; V: TRBV12-3/TRBV12-4; D: -; DNA: TGTGCCAGCAGGCCCACACAGGGCAGTGAGCAGTTCTTC; CDR3: CASRPTQGSEQFF
size: -; J: TRBJ2-7; V: TRBV7-2; D: TRBD1; DNA: TGTGCCAGCAGCTTGGGACAGGGTGGCTACGAGCAGTACTTC; CDR3: CASSLGQGGYEQYF
size: -; J: TRBJ2-3; V: TRBV19; D: TRBD2; DNA: TGTGCCAGTAGTATTGGGCTAGCGGGCACAGATACGCAGTATTTT; CDR3: CASSIGLAGTDTQYF
size: -; J: TRBJ2-5; V: TRBV7-2; D: TRBD1; DNA: TGTGCCAGCAGCTGGGGACAGGGGCGGGAAGAGACCCAGTACTTC; CDR3: CASSWGQGREETQYF
size: -; J: TRBJ2-2; V: TRBV19; D: -; DNA: TGTGCCAGTAGCCCACAGGGCGCCGGCCCTGACACCGGGGAGCTGTTTTTT; CDR3: CASSPQGAGPDTGELFF
size: -; J: TRBJ1-6; V: TRBV28; D: TRBD1; DNA: TGTGCCAGCAGTTTGACAGGGGACTATAATTCACCCCTCCACTTT; CDR3: CASSLTGDYNSPLHF
size: -; J: TRBJ1-5; V: TRBV6-2/TRBV6-3; D: -; DNA: TGTGCCAGCAGCCCCGTATTTGCGGCAGATTCTAGCAATCAGCCCCAGCATTTT; CDR3: CASSPVFAADSSNQPQHF
size: few; J: TRBJ1-4; V: TRBV7-2; D: TRBD1; DNA: TGTGCCAGCAGCTCCCCGGAGGGGGCATCGGAAAAACTGTTTTTT; CDR3: CASSSPEGASEKLFF
size: -; J: TRBJ2-7; V: TRBV27; D: -; DNA: TGTGCCAGCAAGAAATCCAAACAGGAAACCTACGAGCAGTACTTC; CDR3: CASKKSKQETYEQYF
size: -; J: TRBJ1-4; V: TRBV7-2; D: -; DNA: TGTGCCAGCAGCTTAGGGACAGAGAGAAAACTGTTTTTT; CDR3: CASSLGTERKLFF
size: -; J: TRBJ1-3; V: TRBV11-2; D: -; DNA: TGTGCCAGCAGCTTAAGGGGGGGAACTGGAAACACCATATATTTT; CDR3: CASSLRGGTGNTIYF
size: -; J: TRBJ1-1; V: TRBV19; D: TRBD1; DNA: TGTGCCAGCACCCCACGAGGGGGCGCCAAGGAAGCTTTCTTT; CDR3: CASTPRGGAKEAFF
size: -; J: TRBJ1-5; V: TRBV6-2/TRBV6-3; D: -; DNA: TGTGCCAGCAGTTACGGGGGGTCAAATCAGCCCCAGCATTTT; CDR3: CASSYGGSNQPQHF
size: -; J: TRBJ1-1; V: TRBV28; D: TRBD1; DNA: TGTGCCAGCAGTAAACGGACAGGGACTTTCTTT; CDR3: CASSKRTGTFF
size: -; J: TRBJ1-6; V: TRBV10-3; D: -; DNA: TGTGCCACCGAAGACATCGACGGCTATAATTCACCCCTCCACTTT; CDR3: CATEDIDGYNSPLHF
size: -; J: TRBJ2-4; V: TRBV9; D: TRBD1; DNA: TGTGCCAGCAGCGCAAGGAGGGACAGGGGTAGAGGAAACATTCAGTACTTC; CDR3: CASSARRDRGRGNIQYF
size: -; J: TRBJ1-4; V: TRBV5-1; D: TRBD1; DNA: TGCGCCAGCTCCCCGGGACAGCAGAATGAAAAACTGTTTTTT; CDR3: CASSPGQQNEKLFF
size: -; J: TRBJ1-4; V: TRBV30; D: TRBD1; DNA: TGTGCCTGGAGCGTCGAAGGGGGCGGCGAAAAACTGTTTTTT; CDR3: CAWSVEGGGEKLFF
size: -; J: TRBJ2-3; V: TRBV19; D: -; DNA: TGTGCCAGTAGAAGTAGCAGTTCAGATACGCAGTATTTT; CDR3: CASRSSSSDTQYF
size: -; J: TRBJ1-5; V: TRBV28; D: TRBD1; DNA: TGTGCCAGCAGTTTATACAGGGGGCCTGGCAATCAGCCCCAGCATTTT; CDR3: CASSLYRGPGNQPQHF
size: once; J: TRBJ2-1; V: TRBV21-1; D: -; DNA: TGTGCCAGCAGCAACCGTCGGGGGGCGTCAAACAATGAGCAGTTCTTC; CDR3: CASSNRRGASNNEQFF
size: -; J: TRBJ1-5; V: TRBV6-6; D: TRBD1; DNA: TGTGCCAGCAGTTACCCCGAACAGGGGGATCAGCCCCAGCATTTT; CDR3: CASSYPEQGDQPQHF
size: -; J: TRBJ2-1; V: TRBV5-5; D: TRBD1; DNA: TGTGCCAGCAGCGCGGACAGGGTTACCTACAATGAGCAGTTCTTC; CDR3: CASSADRVTYNEQFF